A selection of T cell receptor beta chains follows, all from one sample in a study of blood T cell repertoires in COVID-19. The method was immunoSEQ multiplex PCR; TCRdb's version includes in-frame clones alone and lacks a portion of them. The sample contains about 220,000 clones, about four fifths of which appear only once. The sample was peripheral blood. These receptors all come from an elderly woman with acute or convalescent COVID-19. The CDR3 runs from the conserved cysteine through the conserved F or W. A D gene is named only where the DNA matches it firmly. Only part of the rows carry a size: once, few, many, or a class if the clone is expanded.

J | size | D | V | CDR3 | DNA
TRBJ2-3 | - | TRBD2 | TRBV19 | CASKVGGGFLDTQYF | TGTGCCAGTAAAGTTGGCGGGGGTTTTTTGGATACGCAGTATTTT
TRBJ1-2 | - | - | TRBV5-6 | CASSASRGYTF | TGTGCCAGCAGCGCGAGTAGAGGCTACACCTTC
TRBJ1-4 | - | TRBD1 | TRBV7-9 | CASRRDSNEKLFF | TGTGCCAGCAGAAGGGACAGCAATGAAAAACTGTTTTTT
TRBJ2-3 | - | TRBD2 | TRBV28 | CASSFRTSGGAVPTDTQYF | TGTGCCAGCAGTTTCCGGACTAGCGGGGGGGCGGTCCCCACAGATACGCAGTATTTT
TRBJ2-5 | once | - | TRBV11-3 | CASSLISGQETQYF | TGTGCCAGCAGCTTAATTTCGGGACAAGAGACCCAGTACTTC
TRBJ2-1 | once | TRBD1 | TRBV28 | CASSLLGGVAYNEQFF | TGTGCCAGCAGTTTACTAGGGGGCGTCGCCTACAATGAGCAGTTCTTC
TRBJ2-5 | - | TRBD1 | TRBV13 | CASSLGGQGAAQTQYF | TGTGCCAGCAGCTTAGGTGGGCAGGGGGCAGCGCAGACCCAGTACTTC
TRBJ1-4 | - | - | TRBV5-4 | CASSLAGTVGAEKLFF | TGTGCCAGCAGCTTGGCCGGCACCGTTGGGGCTGAAAAACTGTTTTTT
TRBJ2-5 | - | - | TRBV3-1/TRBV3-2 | CASSLRGGEQETQYF | TGTGCCAGCAGCCTCAGGGGAGGGGAGCAAGAGACCCAGTACTTC
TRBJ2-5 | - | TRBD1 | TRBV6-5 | CASSRTGQETQYF | TGTGCCAGCAGTCGGACAGGGCAAGAGACCCAGTACTTC
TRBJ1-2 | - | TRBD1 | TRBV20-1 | CSASQAGGNYGYTF | TGCAGTGCTAGTCAGGCAGGGGGGAACTATGGCTACACCTTC